A selection of T cell receptor beta chains follows, all from one sample in a study of T cell repertoires in cytomegalovirus infection. One entry per CDR3 protein, called by TCRdb with MiXCR from the reads. The sample has about 600,000 distinct CDR3 sequences; roughly 26% are singletons. Input material: CD8+ T cells from PBMCs. The receptors come from a human donor in good health (CMV status not recorded). Some clones in this sample may be carry-over from other donors' samples. The conserved cysteine and the conserved F or W are not part of the CDR3 here. The D gene is left open where the match is weak.

v_gene: TRBV28; j_gene: TRBJ2-7; d_gene: NA; CDR3aa: ASIHDREDSYEQY
v_gene: TRBV13; j_gene: TRBJ2-2; d_gene: TRBD1; CDR3aa: ASSLRGQESTGELF
v_gene: TRBV6-1; j_gene: TRBJ2-1; d_gene: TRBD1; CDR3aa: ASGTVSYNEQF
v_gene: TRBV10-3; j_gene: TRBJ2-5; d_gene: TRBD1; CDR3aa: AISEGDRGHGETQY
v_gene: TRBV28; j_gene: TRBJ1-4; d_gene: TRBD1; CDR3aa: ASSPRDRGVEKLF
v_gene: TRBV6-2/TRBV6-3; j_gene: TRBJ1-2; d_gene: NA; CDR3aa: ASTPREVDYGYT
v_gene: TRBV12-3/TRBV12-4; j_gene: TRBJ2-3; d_gene: NA; CDR3aa: ASSPEGGGDTQY
v_gene: TRBV27; j_gene: TRBJ2-3; d_gene: NA; CDR3aa: ASTAQGQDTQY
v_gene: TRBV12-3/TRBV12-4; j_gene: TRBJ2-1; d_gene: TRBD1; CDR3aa: ASSDDRGHSYNEQF
v_gene: TRBV13; j_gene: TRBJ2-1; d_gene: NA; CDR3aa: ASSFGTKNNEQF
v_gene: TRBV12-3/TRBV12-4; j_gene: TRBJ2-7; d_gene: TRBD1; CDR3aa: ASSWDSLRGEQY
v_gene: TRBV10-3; j_gene: TRBJ2-7; d_gene: NA; CDR3aa: AISEVLGGRHYEQY
v_gene: TRBV7-9; j_gene: TRBJ2-3; d_gene: NA; CDR3aa: ASTTTRPQY
v_gene: TRBV28; j_gene: TRBJ1-5; d_gene: NA; CDR3aa: ASSISPGNQPQH
v_gene: TRBV4-1; j_gene: TRBJ2-5; d_gene: NA; CDR3aa: ASSQINSQQETQY
v_gene: TRBV5-6; j_gene: TRBJ1-5; d_gene: NA; CDR3aa: ASSLERAGNQPQH
v_gene: TRBV2; j_gene: TRBJ1-5; d_gene: TRBD1; CDR3aa: ASSYNLFFPGGELQPQH
v_gene: TRBV7-2; j_gene: TRBJ2-1; d_gene: NA; CDR3aa: ASSLEVWDIKNEQF
v_gene: TRBV7-9; j_gene: TRBJ2-2; d_gene: NA; CDR3aa: ASTGGGVNTGELF
v_gene: TRBV20-1; j_gene: TRBJ2-3; d_gene: TRBD2; CDR3aa: SARPWGTSGGAADTQY
v_gene: TRBV20-1; j_gene: TRBJ2-1; d_gene: NA; CDR3aa: SAARTGRGSYNEQF
v_gene: TRBV6-2/TRBV6-3; j_gene: TRBJ1-1; d_gene: NA; CDR3aa: ASSYSISQTTEAF
v_gene: TRBV6-6; j_gene: TRBJ1-6; d_gene: NA; CDR3aa: ASSYFPRTAHNSPLH
v_gene: TRBV7-2; j_gene: TRBJ1-2; d_gene: NA; CDR3aa: ASSYQGIPANYGYT
v_gene: TRBV20-1; j_gene: TRBJ1-3; d_gene: NA; CDR3aa: SGAAGTTGNTIY
v_gene: TRBV7-2; j_gene: TRBJ2-7; d_gene: NA; CDR3aa: ASSPPGSSYEQY
v_gene: TRBV25-1; j_gene: TRBJ1-1; d_gene: TRBD1; CDR3aa: ASSEFQGAATEAF
v_gene: TRBV4-1; j_gene: TRBJ2-3; d_gene: NA; CDR3aa: ASSQGLGDTQY
v_gene: TRBV19; j_gene: NA; d_gene: NA; CDR3aa: ASSRTAYSNQPQY
v_gene: TRBV5-6; j_gene: TRBJ2-2; d_gene: NA; CDR3aa: ASNLGIGNTGELF
v_gene: TRBV7-9; j_gene: TRBJ2-1; d_gene: TRBD2; CDR3aa: ASSLRAGGPYNEQF
v_gene: TRBV7-9; j_gene: TRBJ1-1; d_gene: TRBD1; CDR3aa: ASSNYTGTGEAF
v_gene: TRBV2; j_gene: TRBJ2-5; d_gene: NA; CDR3aa: ASSERLEGAVSRETQY
v_gene: TRBV7-7; j_gene: TRBJ2-2; d_gene: NA; CDR3aa: AIQTGRATGELF
v_gene: TRBV4-3; j_gene: TRBJ1-5; d_gene: NA; CDR3aa: ASSQDGQANQPQH
v_gene: TRBV20-1; j_gene: TRBJ1-1; d_gene: TRBD1; CDR3aa: SAPPRDSLTEAF
v_gene: TRBV7-2; j_gene: TRBJ1-6; d_gene: NA; CDR3aa: ASSLRRGYNSPLH
v_gene: TRBV2; j_gene: TRBJ2-1; d_gene: TRBD2; CDR3aa: ASSAAGGEYNEQF
v_gene: TRBV5-6; j_gene: TRBJ2-7; d_gene: TRBD1; CDR3aa: ASSFLGQEYEQY
v_gene: TRBV7-6; j_gene: TRBJ1-1; d_gene: NA; CDR3aa: ASSHMGDSAF
v_gene: TRBV29-1; j_gene: TRBJ2-1; d_gene: TRBD2; CDR3aa: SVERLAGGHAPSDEQF
v_gene: TRBV5-7; j_gene: TRBJ2-5; d_gene: NA; CDR3aa: ASSSLMEETQY
v_gene: TRBV20-1; j_gene: TRBJ1-6; d_gene: TRBD1; CDR3aa: SASWQGVSYNSPLH
v_gene: TRBV6-2/TRBV6-3; j_gene: TRBJ2-3; d_gene: TRBD2; CDR3aa: ASTPLAGFGTDTQY
v_gene: TRBV28; j_gene: TRBJ2-3; d_gene: NA; CDR3aa: ASSLSIPSTDTQY
v_gene: TRBV7-6; j_gene: TRBJ2-1; d_gene: TRBD2; CDR3aa: ASSSRTSGGADEQF
v_gene: TRBV20-1; j_gene: TRBJ2-1; d_gene: TRBD1; CDR3aa: SARRTGRGYNEQF
v_gene: TRBV6-1; j_gene: TRBJ1-1; d_gene: NA; CDR3aa: ASSLHPMNTEAF
v_gene: TRBV29-1; j_gene: TRBJ2-2; d_gene: TRBD2; CDR3aa: SYSGGAVTGELF